This T cell receptor (beta chain) was retrieved from a study of CD8+CD57+ T cells in acquired aplastic anemia. Genomic DNA, serving as template, underwent TCR beta VDJ and CDR3 profiling. TCRdb re-derived calls from the reads in MiXCR, one entry per CDR3 protein. The table includes under 200,000 distinct CDR3 sequences, about 60% detected once. In regard to this clonotype: Its specificity is not known.

Trimming cost V 3 bases and J 2 bases; bases outside gene matches: 7. CDR1 and CDR2 from the germline V gene are SGDLS and YYNGEE. This CDR3 has 15 residues. Study results and limitations: Levels of CD8+ Simpson's diversity were not significantly distinct in patients versus controls. Over 25 shared CD8+ CDR3s appeared highly expressed within patients' immunodominant clones.

What was sequenced was sorted CD4+, CD8+, or CD8+CD57+ T cells (not recorded which) from PBMCs. The receptor's source is a human donor in good health. This chain links TRBV9 with TRBJ2-7, with TRBD1 matching over 8 bases. CDR3 residues: CASSAGQDPAYEQYF. CDR3 nucleotide sequence: TGTGCCAGCAGCGCGGGACAGGACCCGGCCTACGAGCAGTACTTC.